This TCR beta chain was observed in a study of T cell responses to AZD1222 COVID-19 vaccine. As for this clone: Its antigen is undetermined.

The method was immunoSEQ multiplex PCR; TCRdb's version includes in-frame clones alone and lacks a portion of them. In the table there are 150,000 to 200,000 clones, 85% to 95% of which are singletons. CDR1 is KGHSH and CDR2 is LQKENI in the germline V gene. The germline V and J ends were trimmed by 3 bases and 3 bases, with 11 bases remaining between them. CDR3 length: 15 amino acids. Study observations and caveats: There were vaccine-associated CD4 TCRs across spike, dominant at 160-218 and 743-854. The study sampled repertoires only after the peak T cell response. Within unmutated variant regions lay the reported targets of nearly half of spike-specific TCRs.

Pooled together were second doses at about 4 or about 12 weeks. This TCR derives from an adult who received the AZD1222 COVID-19 vaccine. The material was peripheral blood, obtained 28 days after the second AZD1222 dose. V usage is TRBV18 and J usage is TRBJ1-4; a weak D match, TRBD1 (5 bases). The CDR3 here is CASSPVDSANEKLFF. For the CDR3, the DNA is TGTGCCAGCTCACCCGTAGACAGCGCTAATGAAAAACTGTTTTTT.